These 28 T cell receptor beta chains were sequenced from one sample in a study of CD8 T cells in ankylosing spondylitis. Study-level results: In ankylosing spondylitis blood, a motif of roughly eight highly homologous TCR beta variants appeared characteristic.

No antigen has been assigned to these receptors. In TCRdb, the 5' RACE reads were re-called with MiXCR into one record per CDR3 protein. The sample shows over 600,000 distinct CDR3 sequences, 19% of them seen only once. The sequenced material came from blood, either unsorted or a sorted T cell fraction (not recorded which). Receptor source: a male donor with ankylosing spondylitis.

This clonotype was observed a few times. The chain links TRBV12-3 or TRBV12-4 to TRBJ2-1; 10 positions agree with TRBD2. The CDR3 has 15 amino acids. The junction had 10 bases not matched to a gene; V was cut back by 5 bases and J by 9 bases. The CDR3 DNA is TGTGCCAGCAGTGTCACTAGCGGGGTCTATGTTGAGCAGTTCTTC. This translates into CASSVTSGVYVEQFF.

The sample holds a few counts of this clonotype. The rearrangement joins TRBV4-2 to TRBJ2-7, with D perhaps matching TRBD2 (5 bases). Trimming shortened V by 2 bases and J by 6 bases, and 14 bases separated the two germline ends. This CDR3 has 14 residues. Germline-derived CDR1 and CDR2 are LGHNA and YNFKEQ. The CDR3: CASSQRGLTPEQYF. The CDR3 DNA reads as TGTGCCAGCAGCCAACGAGGACTGACTCCCGAGCAGTACTTC.

The chain combines TRBV12-3 or TRBV12-4 with TRBJ2-1; no firm D call. The CDR3 spans 16 residues. V lost 0 bases and J lost 7, with 16 bases in between. The CDR3 protein is CASSLAPSRPGNEQFF. Written as DNA, the CDR3 is TGTGCCAGCAGTTTAGCACCATCTCGACCAGGTAATGAGCAGTTCTTC.

In this sample, this clonotype turned up a few times. J is TRBJ2-7 and V is TRBV10-3, with D tentatively TRBD1 (5 bases). CDR3 size: 14 residues. V shed 2 bases and J shed 1 base, with 9 bases lying between them. The germline V gene has CDR1 ENHRY and CDR2 SYGVKD. The CDR3, as DNA: TGTGCCATCAGTGAGACAGGACCATCCTACGAGCAGTACTTC. This translates into CAISETGPSYEQYF.

In this sample, this clonotype turned up many times. The chain has TRBV12-3 or TRBV12-4 and TRBJ1-4; D is unclear. The CDR3 is 13 amino acids. Trimming took 3 bases from V and 4 from J, leaving 6 bases between them. CDR3 DNA: TGTGCCAGCAGTTTTTCCAATAATGAAAAACTGTTTTTT. Translation gives CASSFSNNEKLFF.

The table lists this clonotype with a few counts. This chain connects TRBV29-1 to TRBJ2-7, with D unclear. The CDR3 is 11 residues long. Trimming took off 6 bases at V and 2 bases at J, with 8 bases between the two ends. CDR1 is SQVTM and CDR2 is ANQGSEA in the germline V gene. CDR3 sequence (DNA): TGCAGCGTCTTTGAGGCCTACGAGCAGTACTTC. It codes for CSVFEAYEQYF.

A few counts support this clonotype. The chain recombines TRBV7-3 with TRBJ2-1, with D hard to call. The CDR3 is 13 residues long. The germline V and J ends were trimmed by 2 bases and 12 bases, with 14 bases remaining between them. Germline lookup yields CDR1 SGHTA and CDR2 FQGTGA. The CDR3 bases are TGTGCCAGCAGCTTATCAGCAGTCCATTTGCAGTTCTTC. Translation: CASSLSAVHLQFF.

This clonotype was picked up a small number of times. The chain has TRBV6-1 and TRBJ2-1, with 7 bases that match TRBD2. The junction had 17 bases not matched to a gene; V was cut back by 5 bases and J by 4 bases. From germline, CDR1 is MNHNS and CDR2 SASEGT. This CDR3 is 18 amino acids long. The CDR3 sequence: CASSRSQGRREGYNEQFF. In DNA, the CDR3 is TGTGCCAGCAGTCGCAGTCAGGGTAGGAGGGAGGGGTACAATGAGCAGTTCTTC.

This clonotype was seen repeatedly, ten times or more. V gene TRBV3-1 combines with J gene TRBJ2-3; 12 bases align to TRBD2. The CDR3 is made up of 18 amino acids. The germline CDR1 and CDR2 sequences are LGHDT and YNNKEL (reference sequence). V shed 4 bases, J shed 4 bases, and the junction held 12 bases outside the gene matches. CDR3 loop: CASSLASGRAWVADTQYF. CDR3 nucleotides: TGTGCCAGCAGCCTCGCTAGCGGGAGGGCCTGGGTTGCAGATACGCAGTATTTT.

CDR3 coding DNA: TGTGCCAGCAGCTTTCGTGGACGGGTCGAGACCCAGTACTTC. Residues: CASSFRGRVETQYF. The V gene is TRBV7-2, the J gene TRBJ2-5; D is undetermined. Trimming stripped 3 bases from V and 5 bases from J, with 13 bases between. This CDR3 contains 14 residues. Germline V gene lookup returns CDR1 SGHTA and CDR2 FQGNSA.

This clonotype was counted between two and nine times. A junction boundary mismatches the germline segment, possibly from a read error. The J gene is TRBJ2-7, the V gene TRBV5-6; D unclear. Germline V gene lookup returns CDR1 SGHDT and CDR2 YYEEEE. The CDR3 covers 10 residues. The CDR3 coding sequence is TGTGCCAGCAGCTTGCAACGGTCGGACTTC. Amino acids: CASSLQRSDF.

The sample holds many counts of this clonotype. The chain couples TRBV20-1 to TRBJ2-7, with 8 bases matching TRBD2. V shed 5 bases and J 0 bases; nucleotides not matched to a gene: 6. Looked up from germline, CDR1 is DFQATT and CDR2 is SNEGSKA (reference sequence). The CDR3 sequence is 14 residues long. The CDR3 here is CSAFSGESSYEQYF. CDR3 sequence (DNA): TGCAGTGCTTTTAGCGGGGAGAGCTCCTACGAGCAGTACTTC.

This clonotype was picked up a small number of times. The V gene is TRBV25-1, the J gene TRBJ2-3; a possible D gene is TRBD2 (5 bases). CDR1 and CDR2 from the germline V gene are MGHDK and SYGVNS. Trimming left V 6 bases short and J 4 bases short, with 14 bases between. CDR3 length: 14 amino acids. CDR3 protein: CASSGVPGADTQYF. As DNA, the CDR3 is TGTGCCAGCAGCGGGGTCCCCGGGGCAGATACGCAGTATTTT.

The chain recombines TRBV4-2 with TRBJ1-4; 7 bases are shared with TRBD1. The CDR3 has 15 amino acids. Germline CDR1 is LGHNA and CDR2 is YNFKEQ. The trim removed 0 bases at V and 5 bases at J, leaving 3 bases unmatched. CDR3 in DNA: TGTGCCAGCAGCCAAGATCGACAGGGCAATGAAAAACTGTTTTTT. Encoded protein: CASSQDRQGNEKLFF.

This clonotype was observed a handful of times. This rearrangement joins TRBV12-3 or TRBV12-4 to TRBJ1-2; weak D call: TRBD1 (6 bases). Trimming pared 5 bases from V and 4 bases from J, leaving 11 bases between. The CDR3 has 13 amino acids. The CDR3 loop is CASSRDRSYGYTF. The CDR3 DNA reads as TGTGCCAGCAGTCGCGACAGGTCCTATGGCTACACCTTC.

V is TRBV9 and J is TRBJ2-6; TRBD1 aligns across 8 bases. The CDR3 contains 19 residues. Germline V gene lookup returns CDR1 SGDLS and CDR2 YYNGEE. V trimming: 4 bases; J trimming: 1 base; junction bases outside the gene matches: 13. CDR3 in DNA: TGTGCCAGCAGCCCCCAACCACAGGGGGGCTCATCTGGGGCCAACGTCCTGACTTTC. This encodes CASSPQPQGGSSGANVLTF. Full variable domain (missing parts from reference TRBV9 and TRBJ2-6): DSGVTQTPKHLITATGQRVTLRCSPRSGDLSVYWYQQSLDQGLQFLIQYYNGEERAKGNILERFSAQQFPDLHSELNLSSLELGDSALYFCASSPQPQGGSSGANVLTFGAGSRLTVL.

This clonotype has only a few counts. V gene TRBV29-1 combines with J gene TRBJ2-3, with D maybe TRBD1 (6 bases). CDR1 SQVTM and CDR2 ANQGSEA come from the germline V gene. The CDR3 totals 13 residues. The V end lost 6 bases, the J end lost 0 bases, and 10 bases lay between the germline ends. The DNA for the CDR3 is TGCAGCGTCGCGCAGGGGAGCACAGATACGCAGTATTTT. This sequence encodes CSVAQGSTDTQYF.

This clonotype was observed many times. The chain uses TRBV12-3 or TRBV12-4 and TRBJ2-1; D uncertain. The CDR3 contains 16 residues. The germline V and J ends were trimmed by 0 bases and 0 bases, with 9 bases remaining between them. The CDR3 coding sequence is TGTGCCAGCAGTTTAGCGCTGACTCCCTCCTACAATGAGCAGTTCTTC. Translation: CASSLALTPSYNEQFF.

This clonotype was seen only a few times. The J gene is TRBJ2-1, the V gene TRBV7-9; 10 positions match TRBD2. The CDR3 loop spans 17 amino acids. In germline, CDR1 is SEHNR, CDR2 FQNEAQ (reference sequence). The junction had 18 bases not matched to a gene; V was cut back by 1 base and J by 15 bases. The CDR3 nucleotides are TGTGCCAGCAGCTTAGACATCGCAGCGGGAGGGTCGTCCTCGGGGTTCTTC. Protein sequence: CASSLDIAAGGSSSGFF. Complete variable domain (other parts from reference TRBV7-9 and TRBJ2-1): DTGVSQNPRHKITKRGQNVTFRCDPISEHNRLYWYRQTLGQGPEFLTYFQNEAQLEKSRLLSDRFSAERPKGSFSTLEIQRTEQGDSAMYLCASSLDIAAGGSSSGFFGPGTRLTVL.

This clonotype was found a few times. The V gene is TRBV3-1, the J gene TRBJ2-6; maybe TRBD2 (7 bases). Germline loops: CDR1 LGHDT, CDR2 YNNKEL (reference sequence). This CDR3 has 19 amino acids. The V and J ends lost 1 base and 0 bases respectively, with 16 bases between them. CDR3 region: CASSQAFRGGVSGANVLTF. CDR3 in DNA: TGTGCCAGCAGCCAAGCCTTCAGGGGAGGGGTCTCTGGGGCCAACGTCCTGACTTTC. Full variable domain (missing parts from reference TRBV3-1 and TRBJ2-6): DTAVSQTPKYLVTQMGNDKSIKCEQNLGHDTMYWYKQDSKKFLKIMFSYNNKELIINETVPNRFSPKSPDKAHLNLHINSLELGDSAVYFCASSQAFRGGVSGANVLTFGAGSRLTVL.

This clonotype was picked up a small number of times. The gene calls are TRBV28 and TRBJ2-3; 14 bases agree with TRBD2. Per the germline V gene, CDR1 is MDHEN and CDR2 is SYDVKM. Losses at the gene ends were 8 bases for V and 4 bases for J; bases not matched to a gene: 11. This CDR3 spans 17 amino acids. DNA of the CDR3: TGTGCCAGCGCCACCGGGACTAGCGGGAGAGAGGCAGATACGCAGTATTTT. Translation: CASATGTSGREADTQYF.

In this sample, this clonotype turned up a few times. The chain joins TRBV12-3 or TRBV12-4 to TRBJ1-2; a possible D gene is TRBD1 (5 bases). This CDR3 has 15 residues. The V end was cut by 3 bases, the J end by 3 bases, with 14 bases between. Here the CDR3 DNA reads TGTGCCAGCAGTTTGTGGACATCCCGGGACTATGGCTACACCTTC. It is translated as CASSLWTSRDYGYTF.

This clonotype was seen a few times. The CDR3 nucleotides read TGTGCCAGCAGCCAAGATTTGGGCCAGGGGGAGACCCAGTACTTC. Translated, it gives CASSQDLGQGETQYF. The chain is built from TRBV4-2 and TRBJ2-5; the D gene is possibly TRBD1 (6 bases). Germline-derived CDR1 and CDR2 are LGHNA and YNFKEQ. Trimming removed 0 bases from V and 5 bases from J, with 13 bases in between. The CDR3 runs to 15 residues.

The chain recombines TRBV7-3 with TRBJ2-2; TRBD1 matches 11 bases. The CDR3 consists of 14 residues. Per germline, CDR1 SGHTA and CDR2 FQGTGA. The V and J ends lost 5 bases and 5 bases, in that order; junction bases with no gene match: 1. CDR3 DNA sequence: TGTGCCAGCAGCCGGGACAGGGGGACCGGGGAGCTGTTTTTT. This encodes CASSRDRGTGELFF. The whole variable domain, remainder taken from reference TRBV7-3 and TRBJ2-2, is GAGVSQTPSNKVTEKGKYVELRCDPISGHTALYWYRQSLGQGPEFLIYFQGTGAADDSGLPNDRFFAVRPEGSVSTLKIQRTERGDSAVYLCASSRDRGTGELFFGEGSRLTVL.

This chain connects TRBV20-1 to TRBJ2-2, with D possibly matching TRBD1 (5 bases). The CDR3 contains 16 residues. Trimming took off 0 bases at V and 0 bases at J, with 11 bases between the two ends. From germline, CDR1 is DFQATT and CDR2 SNEGSKA (reference sequence). In DNA, the CDR3 is TGCAGTGCTAGAGAGCCGTGGGGCCCGAACACCGGGGAGCTGTTTTTT. Protein sequence: CSAREPWGPNTGELFF.

This chain connects TRBV12-3 or TRBV12-4 to TRBJ2-5; unclear D gene. V lost 6 bases and J lost 4, with 15 bases in between. CDR3 length equals 14 residues. CDR3 bases: TGTGCCAGCAGGCCTCAGGTTATCCCAGAGACCCAGTACTTC. Amino acid sequence: CASRPQVIPETQYF.

The table lists this clonotype with many counts. The chain joins TRBV15 to TRBJ2-7, with 10 bases lining up with TRBD2. The germline CDR1 and CDR2 sequences are LNHNV and YYDKDF (reference sequence). V lost 0 bases and J lost 1; bases outside the gene matches: 6. The CDR3 has 17 residues. CDR3 sequence (DNA): TGTGCCACCAGCAGAGAGGTTACGACTAGCGGGTCCTACGAGCAGTACTTC. Amino acids: CATSREVTTSGSYEQYF.

The CDR3 is CSARDSGKNFGTGAYEQYF. CDR3 in DNA: TGCAGTGCTAGAGATTCGGGGAAAAATTTCGGGACAGGGGCTTACGAGCAGTACTTC. The rearrangement uses TRBV20-1 and TRBJ2-7; 10 bases match TRBD1. This CDR3 is 19 amino acids long. Germline lookup yields CDR1 DFQATT and CDR2 SNEGSKA (reference sequence). V was pared by 0 bases and J by 4 bases, with 18 bases of the junction left unmatched.